These T cell receptor beta chains were read from a single sample in a study of control samples from healthy donors and cancer patients. TCRdb keeps only in-frame clones here, not all; method: immunoSEQ multiplex PCR. Of fewer than 200,000 clones in the sample, around 90% were seen once. Sequenced material: blood. All receptors derive from a man aged 25-45 years in good health. Both conserved end residues are part of each CDR3. D genes are given only for firm matches. Clone size is given for some rows only: seen once, a few or many times, or a class if the clone is expanded.

V: TRBV2
size: -
J: TRBJ1-5
D: -
DNA: TGTGCCAGCAGTGAAGCCAAGCAGCCCCAGCATTTT
CDR3: CASSEAKQPQHF

V: TRBV7-3
size: once
J: TRBJ1-1
D: TRBD1
DNA: TGTGCCAGCAGCTTAACGACAGGGGGCCTGGCTTTCTTT
CDR3: CASSLTTGGLAFF

V: TRBV6-1
size: -
J: TRBJ2-7
D: -
DNA: TGTGCCAGCAGTGAAAAATGGAGTCTCCCCTACGAGCAGTACTTC
CDR3: CASSEKWSLPYEQYF

V: TRBV15
size: -
J: TRBJ2-7
D: -
DNA: TGTGCCACCAGCAGAGATCATGGGGCCTCCTACGAGCAGTACTTC
CDR3: CATSRDHGASYEQYF

V: TRBV6-5
size: -
J: TRBJ1-1
D: TRBD1
DNA: TGTGCCAGCAGTTACTCACTTGGGACAGTGAACACTGAAGCTTTCTTT
CDR3: CASSYSLGTVNTEAFF

V: TRBV5-6
size: -
J: TRBJ2-2
D: -
DNA: TGTGCCAGCAAAGACAGACAGAACACCGGGGAGCTGTTTTTT
CDR3: CASKDRQNTGELFF

V: TRBV7-9
size: -
J: TRBJ1-6
D: TRBD1
DNA: TGTGCCAGCAGCGTGCCGGGACAGGGGAGCTCCTATAATTCACCCCTCCACTTT
CDR3: CASSVPGQGSSYNSPLHF

V: TRBV10-2
size: -
J: TRBJ2-7
D: -
DNA: TGCGCCAGCAGTGGAGCCTACGAGCAGTACTTC
CDR3: CASSGAYEQYF

V: TRBV4-1
size: -
J: TRBJ1-5
D: -
DNA: TGCGCCAGCAGCCCGTGGCCCCAGCATTTT
CDR3: CASSPWPQHF

V: TRBV19
size: -
J: TRBJ1-1
D: TRBD1
DNA: TGTGCCAGTAGTACCCGGGACAGGGGCACTGAAGCTTTCTTT
CDR3: CASSTRDRGTEAFF

V: TRBV28
size: -
J: TRBJ1-1
D: TRBD1
DNA: TGTGCCAGTCGGGGACAGGGGGGGAGCGGGAACACTGAAGCTTTCTTT
CDR3: CASRGQGGSGNTEAFF

V: TRBV11-2
size: -
J: TRBJ2-5
D: TRBD1
DNA: TGTGCCAGCAGCTTACTCGGCCGCGTGGGACAGGGAGGGGAGACCCAGTACTTC
CDR3: CASSLLGRVGQGGETQYF

V: TRBV19
size: -
J: TRBJ2-5
D: -
DNA: TGTGCCAGTAGTATAGGGCCAGCCGTAGAGACCCAGTACTTC
CDR3: CASSIGPAVETQYF

V: TRBV18
size: -
J: TRBJ1-5
D: -
DNA: TGTGCCAGCTCACCACCGGGGAATAGCAATCAGCCCCAGCATTTT
CDR3: CASSPPGNSNQPQHF

V: TRBV19
size: -
J: TRBJ2-5
D: TRBD2
DNA: TGTGCCAGTAGTGAGGCGGGGGGGACCCAGTACTTC
CDR3: CASSEAGGTQYF

V: TRBV3-1/TRBV3-2
size: -
J: TRBJ1-5
D: -
DNA: TGTGCCAGCAACTGGGGAAATCAGCCCCAGCATTTT
CDR3: CASNWGNQPQHF

V: TRBV9
size: -
J: TRBJ2-7
D: TRBD2
DNA: TGTGCCAGCAGCGTAACTAGCGGCCCCTACGAGCAGTACTTC
CDR3: CASSVTSGPYEQYF

V: TRBV6-2/TRBV6-3
size: -
J: TRBJ2-1
D: TRBD2
DNA: TGTGCCAGCAGTTTTAGCGGGAGCCCTAAACAGTTCTTC
CDR3: CASSFSGSPKQFF

V: TRBV3-1/TRBV3-2
size: once
J: TRBJ2-5
D: TRBD1
DNA: TGTGCCAGCAGCTCAGACAGGGGGCTAGAGACCCAGTACTTC
CDR3: CASSSDRGLETQYF

V: TRBV6-5
size: -
J: TRBJ2-7
D: TRBD2
DNA: TGTGCCAGCAGGCCACCGGGACTAGCCGCTTACGAGCAGTACTTC
CDR3: CASRPPGLAAYEQYF

V: TRBV7-6
size: -
J: TRBJ2-1
D: TRBD2
DNA: TGTGCCAGCAGCTTAGAACCCAGCGGGAGGGTTTACAATGAGCAGTTCTTC
CDR3: CASSLEPSGRVYNEQFF

V: TRBV7-9
size: -
J: TRBJ2-3
D: -
DNA: TGTGCCAGCAGCTTAGGCAGGGGGGTAGATACGCAGTATTTT
CDR3: CASSLGRGVDTQYF

V: TRBV5-1
size: -
J: TRBJ1-1
D: -
DNA: TGCGCCAGCAGCCGGGCGAAGGCTGCTGGTGAAGCTTTCTTT
CDR3: CASSRAKAAGEAFF

V: TRBV3-1/TRBV3-2
size: -
J: TRBJ1-1
D: -
DNA: TGTGCCAGCAGACTACAGGGAGAAGCTTTCTTT
CDR3: CASRLQGEAFF

V: TRBV3-1/TRBV3-2
size: -
J: TRBJ1-3
D: TRBD1
DNA: TGTGCCAGCAGCCGCAACAACGCCGGGACAGGCTCTGGAAACACCATATATTTT
CDR3: CASSRNNAGTGSGNTIYF

V: TRBV19
size: -
J: TRBJ2-5
D: -
DNA: TGTGCCAGTAGTCCTAGGGAGAAGGAGGTGACCCAGTACTTC
CDR3: CASSPREKEVTQYF

V: TRBV30
size: -
J: TRBJ2-7
D: TRBD2
DNA: TGTGCCTGGAGTGAGGGACTAGCGGGAGGGTGGAGCGAGCAGTACTTC
CDR3: CAWSEGLAGGWSEQYF

V: TRBV10-1
size: -
J: TRBJ2-1
D: -
DNA: TGCGCCAGCAGTGACCCTGGCGCGGATGAGCAGTTCTTC
CDR3: CASSDPGADEQFF

V: TRBV6-5
size: -
J: TRBJ1-3
D: -
DNA: TGTGCCAGCAGTTTCGACAGCTTACGCTCTGGAAACACCATATATTTT
CDR3: CASSFDSLRSGNTIYF

V: TRBV30
size: -
J: TRBJ2-7
D: TRBD1
DNA: TGTGCCTTGGACAGGGAGCAGCTCGAGCAGTACTTC
CDR3: CALDREQLEQYF

V: TRBV18
size: -
J: TRBJ1-1
D: -
DNA: TGTGCCAGCTCACCTAGCCCCACTTACACTGAAGCTTTCTTT
CDR3: CASSPSPTYTEAFF